This TCR beta chain is drawn from a study of T cell repertoires in cytomegalovirus infection. Whole-study context: It was the public TCR beta signatures that indicated both CMV infection and matching HLA type.

The sample holds a few counts of this clonotype. What it binds is not known. General study results and limits: Carriers of CMV and the relevant HLA type were discriminated by public TCR beta frequency.

TCRdb re-called the reads through MiXCR, storing one row per CDR3 protein. The sample lists 640,000 or so distinct CDR3 sequences; around 35% were seen once. There are 14 residues in the CDR3. V was cut by 5 bases and J by 2 bases, with 10 bases left in between. The sequencing here drew on cultured PBMCs, taken from culture after CMV antigen stimulation. The clonotype originates from a human donor in good health (CMV status not recorded). Some clones in this sample may be carry-over from other donors' samples. This sequence joins TRBV12-3 or TRBV12-4 and TRBJ1-5; D is perhaps TRBD1 (6 bases). This CDR3 reads CASSLPGGNQPQHF. CDR3 sequence (DNA): TGTGCCAGCAGTCTCCCAGGGGGCAATCAGCCCCAGCATTTT.